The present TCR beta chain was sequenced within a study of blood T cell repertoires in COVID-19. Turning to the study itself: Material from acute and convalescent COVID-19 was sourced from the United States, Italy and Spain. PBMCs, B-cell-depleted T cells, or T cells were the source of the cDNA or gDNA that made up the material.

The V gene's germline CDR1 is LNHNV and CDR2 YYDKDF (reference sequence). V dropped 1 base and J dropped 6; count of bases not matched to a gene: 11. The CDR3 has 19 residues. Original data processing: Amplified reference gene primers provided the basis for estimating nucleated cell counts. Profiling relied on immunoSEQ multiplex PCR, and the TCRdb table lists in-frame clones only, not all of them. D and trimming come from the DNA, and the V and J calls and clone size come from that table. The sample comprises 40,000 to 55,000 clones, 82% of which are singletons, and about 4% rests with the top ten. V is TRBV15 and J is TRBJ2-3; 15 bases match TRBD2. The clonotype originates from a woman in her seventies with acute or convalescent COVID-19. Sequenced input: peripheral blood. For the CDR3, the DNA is TGTGCCACCAGCAGAGGTCCTGGACTAGCGGGAGGGGGATCGGATACGCAGTATTTT. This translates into CATSRGPGLAGGGSDTQYF.